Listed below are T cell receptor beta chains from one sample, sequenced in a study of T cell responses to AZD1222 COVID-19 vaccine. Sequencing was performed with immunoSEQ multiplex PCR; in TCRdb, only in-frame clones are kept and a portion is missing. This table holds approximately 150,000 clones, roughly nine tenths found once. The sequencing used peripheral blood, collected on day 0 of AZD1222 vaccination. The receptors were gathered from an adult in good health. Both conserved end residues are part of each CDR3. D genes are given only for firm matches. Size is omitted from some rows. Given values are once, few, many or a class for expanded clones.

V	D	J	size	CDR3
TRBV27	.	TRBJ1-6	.	CASSQGWSPLHF
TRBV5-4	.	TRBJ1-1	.	CASSIGQGRGITEAFF
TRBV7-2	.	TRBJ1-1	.	CASSLGGVVTEAFF
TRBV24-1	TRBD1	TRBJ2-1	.	CATSDSDREQFF
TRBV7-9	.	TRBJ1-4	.	CASSLGPSAPNEKLFF
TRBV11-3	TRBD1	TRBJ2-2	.	CASSLGRDRDKAGELFF
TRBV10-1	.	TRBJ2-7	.	CATYEQYF
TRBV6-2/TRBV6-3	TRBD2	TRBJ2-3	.	CASSKARGAGGDTQYF
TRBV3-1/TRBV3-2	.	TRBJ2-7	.	CASSQFYEQYF
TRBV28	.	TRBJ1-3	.	CASSSPRLSGNTIYF
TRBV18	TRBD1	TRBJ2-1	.	CASSPGTGGTNEQFF
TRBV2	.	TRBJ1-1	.	CASSNGGYTEAFF
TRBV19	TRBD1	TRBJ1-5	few	CASSGGQGARGNQPQHF
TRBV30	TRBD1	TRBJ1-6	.	CAWRKQGNAQGSPLHF
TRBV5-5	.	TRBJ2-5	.	CASSPRAGAQTQYF
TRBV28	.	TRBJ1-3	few	CASRTGGFRNTIYF
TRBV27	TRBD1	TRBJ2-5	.	CASSLRDSPVETQYF
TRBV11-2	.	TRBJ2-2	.	CASTRAPMRRSNTGELFF
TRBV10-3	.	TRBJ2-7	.	CAISEPTDPYEQYF
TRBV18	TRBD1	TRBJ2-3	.	CASSPQGANTDTQYF
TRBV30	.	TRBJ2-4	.	CAWSLGTTQAKNIQYF
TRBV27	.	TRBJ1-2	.	CASSFSGTAPYGYTF
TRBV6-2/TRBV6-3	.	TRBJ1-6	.	CASSYSAVPTGNTPNSPLHF
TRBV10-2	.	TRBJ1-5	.	CASSSGTPSGGNQPQHF
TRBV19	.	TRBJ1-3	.	CASSLARTASGNTIYF
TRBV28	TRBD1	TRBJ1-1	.	CASSDTTGKGTEAFF
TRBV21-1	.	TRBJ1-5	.	CASSNREEQGKPGNQPQHF
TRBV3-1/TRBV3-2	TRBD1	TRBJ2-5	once	CASSQGAHQGAQYF
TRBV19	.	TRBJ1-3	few	CASSISGLSGNTIYF
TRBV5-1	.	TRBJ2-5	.	CASSLEVEETQYF
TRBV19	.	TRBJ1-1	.	CASSIQGSMNTEAFF
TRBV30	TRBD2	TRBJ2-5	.	CAWSLGARLAGQETQYF
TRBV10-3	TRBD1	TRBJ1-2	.	CAISSQGTPNYGYTF
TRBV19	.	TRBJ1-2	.	CASSTHRVGDNYGYTF
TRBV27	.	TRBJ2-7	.	CASSPGTVTYEQYF
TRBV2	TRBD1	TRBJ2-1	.	CASSGTGDKYNEQFF
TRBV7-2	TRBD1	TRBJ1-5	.	CASSSSVLDRDRNQPQHF
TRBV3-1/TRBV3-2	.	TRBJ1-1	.	CASSPGEGKAFF
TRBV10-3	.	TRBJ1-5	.	CAITPGPDNQPQHF
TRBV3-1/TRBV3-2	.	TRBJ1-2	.	CASSLRDAKNYGYTF
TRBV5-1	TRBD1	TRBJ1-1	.	CASSPQGATEAFF
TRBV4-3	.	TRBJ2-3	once	CASSQDDADTQYF
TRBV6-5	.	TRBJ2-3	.	CASSPLRGTTDTQYF
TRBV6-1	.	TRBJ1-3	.	CASINYSGNTIYF
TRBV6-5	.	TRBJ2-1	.	CASSYSRGHNEQFF